Below, 13 T cell receptor beta chains from the same sample are listed, as sequenced in a study of blood T cell repertoires in COVID-19. Assay used: immunoSEQ multiplex PCR; TCRdb lists only in-frame clones, some missing. The top ten clones hold about 2.3% of a sample with 300,000 to 400,000 clones, about 89% of them seen once. Material for sequencing was peripheral blood. Receptor source: a woman in her sixties with COVID-19, enrolled during active disease.

The sample holds one count of this clone. The V call is TRBV4-1, the J call TRBJ2-1; 11 bases map to TRBD2. V lost 3 bases and J lost 4; bases outside the gene matches: 5. Germline values: CDR1 MGHRA, CDR2 YSYEKL. This CDR3 region has 16 residues. The CDR3 nucleotides read TGCGCCAGCAGCCAGCGCCTAGCGGGGGGATACAATGAGCAGTTCTTC. Its protein is CASSQRLAGGYNEQFF.

This chain connects TRBV12-3 or TRBV12-4 to TRBJ1-1, with TRBD1 matching over 7 bases. The CDR3 spans 13 residues. The V gene end was trimmed by 4 bases and the J gene end by 4 bases; junction bases not matched to a gene: 3. The CDR3 spells CASSSYRGTEAFF. CDR3 DNA: TGTGCCAGCAGTTCTTACAGGGGCACTGAAGCTTTCTTT.

This clone was seen only once. This sequence joins TRBV4-2 and TRBJ2-3; TRBD2 aligns across 9 bases. CDR1 is LGHNA and CDR2 is YNFKEQ in the germline V gene. The V gene end was trimmed by 4 bases and the J gene end by 3 bases; junction bases not matched to a gene: 5. The CDR3 length is 15 residues. The CDR3 is CASSPGTSFTDTQYF. In DNA, the CDR3 is TGTGCCAGCAGCCCGGGGACTAGCTTTACAGATACGCAGTATTTT.

The rearrangement links TRBV10-1 to TRBJ2-1; no firm D call. Germline CDR1 is WNHNN and CDR2 is SYGVQD (reference sequence). With 3 bases removed from V and 1 base from J, the gap between germline ends came to 4 bases. The CDR3 totals 13 residues. CDR3 nucleotide sequence: TGCGCCAGCAGTGACCAGTCCTACAATGAGCAGTTCTTC. Translating it yields CASSDQSYNEQFF.

The chain carries TRBV18 and TRBJ2-7; D ambiguous. Germline CDR1 reads KGHSH; CDR2 reads LQKENI. This CDR3 has 13 residues. Deletions cut 6 bases from V and 4 bases from J, with 13 bases between. CDR3 bases: TGTGCCAGCTCGTATTCCTCAGGATACGAGCAGTACTTC. Translated: CASSYSSGYEQYF.

This clone was seen a single time. The chain joins TRBV28 to TRBJ2-7; TRBD1 might be the D (5 bases). Germline V CDR1 and CDR2: MDHEN, SYDVKM. V dropped 7 bases and J dropped 7 bases, with 20 bases sitting between them. The CDR3 loop spans 14 amino acids. The CDR3: CASKWQGTLREQYF. The CDR3 nucleotides are TGTGCCAGCAAGTGGCAGGGAACTTTGAGGGAGCAGTACTTC.

This chain joins TRBV9 and TRBJ1-1; D remains ambiguous. The CDR3 loop spans 14 amino acids. V lost 2 bases and J lost 1, with 9 bases in between. The germline CDR1 and CDR2 sequences are SGDLS and YYNGEE. The CDR3 loop reads CASSVREPNTEAFF. DNA for the CDR3: TGTGCCAGCAGCGTGCGGGAGCCGAACACTGAAGCTTTCTTT.

The V gene is TRBV7-2, the J gene TRBJ1-2, with D possibly TRBD1 on 6 matching bases. This CDR3 comprises 15 residues. Germline CDR1 is SGHTA and CDR2 is FQGNSA. Trimming pared 3 bases from V and 4 bases from J, leaving 15 bases between. The CDR3 DNA reads TGTGCCAGCAGCTTGGCAGGGGCCGGTGGCTATGGCTACACCTTC. This codes for CASSLAGAGGYGYTF.

The chain employs TRBV5-6 and TRBJ2-7; D ambiguous. The CDR3 covers 14 residues. Deletions cut 4 bases from V and 1 base from J, with 12 bases between. CDR1 and CDR2 from the germline V gene are SGHDT and YYEEEE. Written as DNA, the CDR3 is TGTGCCAGCAGCCGACCCGGGTTTTCCTACGAGCAGTACTTC. Its translation: CASSRPGFSYEQYF.

This chain connects TRBV18 to TRBJ1-2; 9 nucleotides match TRBD1. The CDR3 is 15 amino acids. The trim removed 6 bases at V and 8 bases at J, leaving 13 bases unmatched. CDR1 KGHSH and CDR2 LQKENI come from the germline V gene. In nucleotides, the CDR3 is TGTGCCAGCTCTCTTGACCCGGGACAGGGTGAGGGCTACACCTTC. Translating it yields CASSLDPGQGEGYTF. Filled out from reference TRBV18 and TRBJ1-2, the complete variable domain reads NAGVMQNPRHLVRRRGQEARLRCSPMKGHSHVYWYRQLPEEGLKFMVYLQKENIIDESGMPKERFSAEFPKEGPSILRIQQVVRGDSAAYFCASSLDPGQGEGYTFGSGTRLTVV.

On this clone: This sample also contains other DNA sequences that code for the same CDR3. CDR3 in amino acids: CASSPGRNEKLFF. DNA of the CDR3: TGTGCCAGCTCACCGGGGAGGAATGAAAAACTGTTTTTT. The chain combines TRBV18 with TRBJ1-4; D not certain. Deletions cut 3 bases from V and 5 bases from J, with 7 bases between. The CDR3 totals 13 residues. Germline-derived CDR1 and CDR2 are KGHSH and LQKENI.

In nucleotides, the CDR3 is TGTGCCAGTAGGACAGGCTTCTCTGGAAACACCATATATTTT. Residues: CASRTGFSGNTIYF. The chain joins TRBV19 to TRBJ1-3; tentatively, D is TRBD1 (6 bases). Deletions cut 6 bases from V and 0 bases from J, with 9 bases between. The CDR3 loop spans 14 amino acids. The germline gives CDR1 LNHDA, CDR2 SQIVND (reference sequence).

The chain has TRBV6-4 and TRBJ2-1; TRBD1 matches at 9 bases. The J segment lost 5 bases and the V segment lost 6 bases, leaving 8 bases of the junction unmatched. Germline CDR1 MRHNA, CDR2 SNTAGT. The length of the CDR3 is 15 residues. CDR3 protein: CASRQDRGYNNEQFF. In DNA, the CDR3 is TGTGCCAGCAGACAGGACAGGGGATATAACAATGAGCAGTTCTTC.